Reported below is one T cell receptor (beta chain). There are a few counts of this clone. Its antigen is currently not known. Per-base quality was not reported, and no clone a single base away is much larger than it. This sample was included in a study of cytomegalovirus exposure and HLA in healthy donors (dated by TCRdb to 2016 to 2017). For the study in its entirety: In an earlier analysis of 587 of the donors, 250 to 350 Gb of sequence data and some 100 million unique TCR beta sequences from about 190 million T cells were reported. Donor age, sex, ethnicity and CMV serostatus were compiled together with the repertoire data. To predict cytomegalovirus infection status, the study combined high-throughput TCR immunosequencing, statistical association of individual TCRs with disease status, and machine learning. In a later genetic analysis, genome-wide SNP genotypes for about three fifths of the roughly 670 donors were used, and that subset was treated as a discovery cohort. Because of strong linkage in the cohort, 4 to 6 DR-DQ haplotypes were treated as single units for association and clustering. Along with the approximately 700-subject first cohort, a separate validation cohort of over a hundred different subjects was used. Typing coverage differed by locus: A, B, C, DRB1 and DQB1 were typed in roughly 629-640 donors, DQA1 in roughly 500, DPA1 in over 600, and DPB1 in 472. Of the approximately 400 genotyped donors, approximately 80% were placed in the genetic ancestry cluster associated with self-reported Caucasian donors. Across roughly 420 genotyped donors of the cohort, an average of roughly 250,000 unique TCR beta nucleotide sequences per donor were sequenced, and about a sixth of those sequences were non-productive. The aim of the study was to test whether cataloging public T cell receptors could identify signatures of past pathogen exposure. The study profiled the T cell repertoires of hundreds of subjects by immunosequencing and related them to cytomegalovirus serostatus. HLA typing included class I and class II loci at four-digit resolution. The later analysis used no new phenotypic data to find candidate immune exposures, relying instead on TCR beta sequences and their occurrence across donors. An earlier analysis of some 600 of the donors applied high-throughput TCR beta sequencing to assess whether each TCR beta V gene segment acted as functional or pseudogenic. An early release covering about 600 HLA-typed donors comprised about 320 gigabases of sequencing data and around 80 million unique TCR sequences. All discovery cohort repertoires had been generated on a single sequencing platform. To study patterns of TCR occurrence, a later analysis re-analyzed previously published TCR beta repertoires from just over 650 donors and added high-resolution HLA genotyping.

The cohort consisted of hundreds of healthy bone marrow donors. At the time of sampling, all cohort members were nominally healthy, though unrecorded immune exposures were likely present. The donor was CMV seronegative and belonged to the group of more than 300 seronegative cohort members. A peripheral blood sample was collected from each donor, and TCR beta sequencing was performed on peripheral blood mononuclear cells. Genomic DNA was extracted from the blood cell samples with the Qiagen DNeasy Blood Extraction Kit. Broader findings and caveats from the paper: Strong co-occurrence of HLA alleles, especially DR and DQ, made assigning TCR associations to individual alleles difficult. Because counts were too low, some 16 rarely observed V segments, including chromosome 9 orphons, were excluded from the earlier analysis of roughly 580 of the donors. Most TCR sequences were seen in very few donors, while some public TCRs were found in many individuals. The 87-base-pair reads could not distinguish some IMGT-functional V segments, including TRBV6-2 and TRBV6-3, so those segments were excluded. Linkage disequilibrium might explain the correlated functional status among segregating V segments, but an unknown experimental factor could not be excluded. An earlier analysis of approximately 540 of the donors showed that most TCR beta V segments appeared in productive rearrangements either about 90% or about 30% of the time, which broadly matched IMGT annotations. The authors suggested that the approach could potentially be generalized to other disease states and immunological phenotypes. Roughly uniform sequencing depth across donors was assumed in presence/absence analyses, although this assumption may not hold. In a later analysis, some 18,000 TCR beta sequences were associated with specific HLA alleles at a false discovery rate of 0.05. In a later analysis, HLA-associated TCR beta chains showed more clonal expansion and lower generation probabilities than non-associated chains that were equally common. According to a later genetic analysis, donors in an Asian-associated ancestry cluster had fewer N-insertions in productive TCRs than the roughly 670-donor mean. In the study, 150 to 200 TCR beta chains were listed as associated with cytomegalovirus. A few of the identified cytomegalovirus-associated TCR beta chains were confirmed in vitro to be specific for cytomegalovirus antigens. A later genetic analysis associated a missense DCLRE1C variant with V-gene and J-gene trimming of TCR beta chains, and an independent cohort replicated the association. In a later analysis, the rate of TCR association differed among HLA loci, with DRB1 alleles having the most associated TCRs and HLA-C alleles having the fewest. The sequencing pipeline was judged likely to have produced a cluster of highly shared sequence variants as a technical artifact. Because HLA typing was missing for some donors at each locus, association tests included only the typed subset. For the cohort, immune exposure information was limited to CMV serostatus. In a later analysis, several top co-occurrence clusters were reported to appear linked to parvovirus B19, influenza, CMV and Epstein-Barr virus. A further reported finding was that TCR beta sequences accurately predicted the HLA-A and HLA-B alleles for most subjects in the first cohort. Cytomegalovirus status was reported to be diagnosed by the classifier with high specificity and sensitivity in both the original and validation cohorts. The cohort was sequenced for TCR beta chains only, and without alpha or paired-chain data the features that could be detected were limited. According to a later analysis, most CMV-associated TCR beta chains appeared to be HLA-restricted, and the HLA associations seemed to be driven largely by CMV exposure.

The library was built by means of the immunoSEQ multiplex PCR assay. A mixture of 60 forward primers for TCR Vbeta segments and 13 reverse primers for TCR Jbeta segments was used in the multiplex PCR. The CDR3 region of rearranged TCR beta genes was amplified from genomic DNA with a multiplex PCR assay. The Illumina HiSeq System was used to sequence the amplified TCR beta libraries as 87-base-pair reads. Concerning the study's data processing: Across the roughly 600 repertoires, a later analysis counted 60 million to 90 million unique TCR beta chains, some 11 million of which were shared by at least two donors. Raw reads were error-corrected and collapsed into unique sequences by a nearest-neighbor algorithm in which closely related sequences were merged to remove PCR and sequencing errors. Alignment of CDR3 sequences to IMGT reference sequences was used to assign V, D and J gene segments. For a sequence to be retained, at least a six-nucleotide match to both a V gene segment and a J gene segment was required. A rearrangement was called productive if the CDR3 had no stop codons and remained in frame with V and J, and every other rearrangement was called non-productive. CDR3 was defined by IMGT convention, running from the second conserved V-encoded cysteine to the conserved J-encoded phenylalanine. The earlier analysis of about 590 of the donors excluded sequences that lacked an unambiguous match to a single V gene segment. In an earlier analysis of around 590 of the donors, a V segment was called functional when productive rearrangements were above 56.7%, and segregating when the standard deviation between donors exceeded 5%. To diagnose cytomegalovirus status from the catalog of TCR beta chain sequences, a statistical classification framework was built. In a later analysis, V and J genes were assigned by comparing TCR nucleotide sequences against IMGT/GENE-DB human TR gene sequences. Using the TCRdist pipeline, a later analysis assigned CDR3 sequences along with most-parsimonious VDJ recombination scenarios. In a later analysis, every TCR beta chain was defined by the combination of its CDR3 amino acid sequence and its V-gene family, and reads without a unique V-gene family were dropped. In a later analysis, approximately 640 highly shared, low-generation-probability nucleotide sequences were removed to address suspected cross-contamination and a sequencing artifact. In a later analysis, a clonal expansion index for each public chain was calculated from normalized within-repertoire ranks of inferred template counts. A later analysis computed generation probabilities with a VDJ recombination model fitted to out-of-frame rearrangements, and checked the results against IGoR. In a later analysis, TCR-TCR, TCR-HLA and TCR-CMV co-occurrence was scored with hypergeometric tests, and a repertoire-size bias correction was applied to TCR pairs. In a later analysis, false discovery rates were estimated by permuting HLA or CMV assignments 20 times. In a later analysis, co-occurring TCRs were grouped with DBSCAN, and TCRdist sequence similarity was added when clustering was performed within HLA-allele-positive subsets. Repertoires with fewer than 30,000 or more than 120,000 public chains were left out of co-occurrence clustering, as were roughly five repertoires with anomalous nucleotide sharing. Imported from immuneACCESS, the table was reduced by TCRdb to in-frame sequences with V and J called. These copies leave out some clones; in studies compared against another copy, an unresolved V gene accounts for under half, and the cause of the remainder is not known. The V and J calls and clone size come from that table; D and trimming were worked out from the DNA. A total of around 150,000 clones appear in this sample, about 80% of them only once. The ten largest clones add up to around 2.2% of the sample.

CDR1 and CDR2 are drawn from the germline V gene: SGHRS, YFSETQ. The CDR3 starts with the cysteine, ends with the phenylalanine, and has 15 residues. Kept here is only the CDR3 DNA, which spans 45 bases and is read in frame from base 1. Trimming accounts for 6 bases at V and 7 bases at J, while the number of junction bases matched to no gene is 12. The chain was built from TRBV5-1 and TRBJ2-1, with 8 bases aligning to TRBD2. The material sequenced was PBMCs. This receptor was obtained from a man aged 30 to 45 in good health and CMV-seronegative. The CDR3 has the sequence CASTPGGAVINEQFF. Here is the DNA: TGCGCCAGCACCCCCGGGGGGGCGGTTATAAATGAGCAGTTCTTC.